The T cell receptor (beta chain) under discussion was sequenced for a study of cytomegalovirus exposure and HLA in healthy donors. Whole-study findings and limits: Reports credit the classifier with highly specific, highly sensitive diagnosis of cytomegalovirus status.

The V end lost 0 bases, the J end lost 5 bases, and 8 bases lay between the germline ends. This CDR3 has 14 amino acids. Germline CDR1 reads SGHTA; CDR2 reads FQGNSA. This clone was observed a few times. Its antigen is unknown. The PCR employed 60 Vbeta primers together with 13 Jbeta primers. Using immunoSEQ multiplex PCR, the repertoire was profiled, and TCRdb retains in-frame clones only, with some absent. The data contain over 100,000 clones, roughly 80% of them seen just once; the ten biggest clones take up roughly 22%. Sequencing input: PBMCs. The TCR sequence derives from a man aged 25 to 40 in good health and CMV-seropositive. The J gene is TRBJ1-5, the V gene TRBV7-2; no clear D gene. The CDR3 coding sequence is TGTGCCAGCAGCTTAGCGCCGGGAGATCAGCCCCAGCATTTT. This sequence encodes CASSLAPGDQPQHF.